What follows is one T cell receptor (beta chain) and its context. Its antigen target is currently unknown. Base qualities are not recorded, but no much larger clone differs from it by a single base. This record comes from a study of shared clonotypes between healthy human individuals (dated by TCRdb to between 2020 and 2021). General notes on the study: A few men and a couple of women, aged 18 to 49 years, made up the cohort. Each donor's leukapheresis produced roughly between roughly 0.85 and 9.5 billion PBMCs. Different laboratories and diverse techniques were used to prepare libraries and sequence TCR repertoires, to increase sequencing depth and limit assay-specific biases. The study deeply sequenced blood TCR repertoires of about 5 healthy adults to estimate repertoire size and the extent of clonotype sharing between individuals. For each donor, three plates each were used for CD4 naive and CD4 memory, two plates were used for CD8 naive, and one plate was used for CD8 memory. General study outcomes and caveats: Higher generation probabilities were observed for clonotypes shared by all four sorted-subset donors than for non-shared clonotypes. Because the study included only a small number of donors, the genetic and exposure-history diversity represented was limited. Estimated clonotype richness was generally larger for naive than for memory subsets. Rarefaction of sorted-subset datasets indicated incomplete sequencing despite the large sequencing depth. Across several donors, approximately 5% of naive CD4, roughly 3.3% of naive CD8, about 2.3% of memory CD4, and about 0.4% of memory CD8 clonotypes were shared. Sampling was restricted to blood, and TCR repertoires in tissues likely differ from the TCR repertoires found in blood. Based on pairwise subsampling, the degree of clonotype sharing among donors was expected to be affected by sequencing depth.

The donors were healthy, HIV-negative adults who had no recently reported acute infections or vaccinations. All donors were Caucasian adults living in Nashville, Tennessee, USA. CD4+ T cells were enriched by magnetic negative selection; naive cells were then positively selected on CD45RA, and the negative fraction formed the memory subset. Blood was collected by leukapheresis, and PBMCs were isolated by Ficoll-Histopaque density gradient centrifugation and then cryopreserved in liquid nitrogen vapor phase. Analytical flow cytometry was used to check the purity and quantity of every magnetically sorted T cell population. Genomic DNA was isolated from each sorted fraction and quantified by UV absorbance on a Nanodrop 2000c. Using the deep immunoSEQ assay, multiplex PCR amplified TCR CDR3 regions from genomic DNA. Extracted genomic DNA from each cell subset was spread evenly across all wells of several immunoSEQ 96-well plates, with each plate serving as a replicate. For sorted subsets, approximately 200 ng of genomic DNA, equivalent to around 31,000 T cell genomes, went into each replicate PCR. Purified libraries were measured with a Qubit 3.0 fluorometer, size-checked on a Bioanalyzer 2100, and measured again with the KAPA Library Quantification kit. Every immunoSEQ 96-well plate was sequenced on a separate single-read 150-cycle Illumina NextSeq 550 flow cell. The study's own analysis went as follows. Because only junctional sequences without quality scores were contained in the immunoSEQ output, filtering matching that applied to full-length reads could not be performed. Sequences were annotated with PyIR, a Python wrapper for IgBLAST v1.9, using IMGT germline references to assign V/J genes and CDR3. Any read was removed if the V/J assignment was weak (E-value above 1e-6), the CDR3 was missing, or the read contained stop codons, out-of-frame junctions, or ambiguous translated residues. V3J clonotypes were defined as sequences sharing the same inferred V gene, J gene, and CDR3 amino acid sequence. The percentage overlap between two repertoires was calculated by dividing the number of shared unique clonotypes by the size of the smaller repertoire. Richness of each repertoire was evaluated using RTK rarefaction, the Chao1 estimator, and Recon v2.1 estimates of unobserved clonotypes. Generation probabilities for all TCRbeta clonotypes obtained by the gDNA method from a few donors were computed using OLGA. In its TCRdb copy, this immuneACCESS table keeps in-frame sequences only and misses some clones. Where compared with another copy, unresolved V genes explain less than half of these, and the others have no known cause. V and J calls and clone size are as listed in that table; D and trimming were resolved from the DNA. Across this sample there are about 2.3 million clones, with about nine tenths seen only once. The ten top clones hold about 0.36% of the sample.

The CDR3 runs 16 amino acids, cysteine and phenylalanine included. Only CDR3 DNA is held: 48 bases, read in frame from base 1. V is clipped by 4 bases and J by 5 bases, and the sequence between their germline boundaries is 17 bases long. Reading the germline V gene gives CDR1 MDHEN and CDR2 SYDVKM. The sample was naive CD4+ T cells from PBMCs. According to the study, the label for this sample's cell subset or site signals: CD45RA+ positively selected. The chain links TRBV28 with TRBJ2-2; a tentative D call is TRBD1 (6 bases match). The source is a man younger than 35 in good health. Some clones in this sample may be carry-over from other donors' samples. The CDR3 reads CASSSGQQTWTGELFF. The bases are TGTGCCAGCAGTTCCGGACAGCAAACGTGGACCGGGGAGCTGTTTTTT.